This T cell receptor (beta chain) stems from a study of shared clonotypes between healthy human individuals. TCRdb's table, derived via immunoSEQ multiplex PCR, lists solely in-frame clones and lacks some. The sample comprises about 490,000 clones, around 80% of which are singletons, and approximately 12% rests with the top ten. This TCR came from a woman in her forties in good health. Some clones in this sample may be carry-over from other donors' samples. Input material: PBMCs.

CDR3 sequence: CASSLGTSYTGELFF. CDR3 coding DNA: TGTGCCAGCAGCTTAGGGACTAGCTACACCGGGGAGCTGTTTTTT. This rearrangement joins TRBV7-8 to TRBJ2-2; 8 nucleotides match TRBD2. V lost 1 base to trimming and J lost 3 bases; unmatched junction nucleotides: 1. The CDR3 consists of 15 residues. CDR1 and CDR2 from the germline V gene are SGHVS and FQNEAQ.